The T cell receptor (beta chain) described here comes from a study of post-analysis software for immune sequencing data. Study results and caveats: Included in a set of about 5 TRBV segments more frequent in patients than controls were TRBV5-6, TRBV5-1 and TRBV20-1. When compared against controls, multiple sclerosis patients showed significantly lower normalized Chao1 diversity.

This clonotype was seen only a few times. The target antigen is unknown. At one end the junction does not follow the germline gene, possibly because of a read error. TCR beta cDNA libraries included unique molecular identifiers. T cells numbering about 0.9 to 10 million yielded cDNA molecules that totaled roughly 500,000. One entry per CDR3 protein, called by TCRdb with MiXCR from the PCR reads. This sample has 350,000 to 500,000 distinct CDR3 sequences, with about 40% found just once. The CDR3 has 13 amino acids. Germline V gene sequence: CDR1 SSHAT, CDR2 FNYEAQ (reference sequence). This clonotype originated in a girl aged 2-10 years with multiple sclerosis. The rearrangement joins TRBV7-7 to TRBJ2-5; D ambiguous. Sequencing input: blood. CDR3 bases: TGTGCTAGCAGCCAAGCCCCCCAAGAGACCCAGTACTTC. Translated, it gives CASSQAPQETQYF.